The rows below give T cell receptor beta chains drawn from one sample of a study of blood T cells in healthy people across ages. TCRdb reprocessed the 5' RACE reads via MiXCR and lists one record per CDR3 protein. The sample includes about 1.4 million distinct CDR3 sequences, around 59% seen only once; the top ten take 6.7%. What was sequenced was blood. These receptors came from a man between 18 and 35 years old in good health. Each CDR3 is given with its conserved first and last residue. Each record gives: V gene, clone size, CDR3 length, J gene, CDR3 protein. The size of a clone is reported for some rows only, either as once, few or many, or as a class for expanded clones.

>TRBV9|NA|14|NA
CASSGTLWGHEQYF
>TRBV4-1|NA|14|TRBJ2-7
CASSHATRVFEQYF
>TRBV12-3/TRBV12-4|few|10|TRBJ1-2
CASHLHGYTF
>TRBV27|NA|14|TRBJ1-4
CASRPGGRVEELFF
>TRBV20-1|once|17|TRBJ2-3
CSAQNPQQGWGTDTQYF
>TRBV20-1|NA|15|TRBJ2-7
CSARNPWTGPYEQYF
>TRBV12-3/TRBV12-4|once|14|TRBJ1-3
CATGRTGSGNTIYF
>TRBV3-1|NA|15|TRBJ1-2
CASSQDVGANYGYTF
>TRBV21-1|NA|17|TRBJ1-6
CASSKSAQLSYNSPLHF
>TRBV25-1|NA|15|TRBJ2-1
CASSESVSGWGEQFF
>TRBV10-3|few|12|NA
CAIRGQTYEQYF
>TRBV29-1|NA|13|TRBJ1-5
CSATDGGNQPQHF
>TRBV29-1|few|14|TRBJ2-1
CSVGEAGGYNEQFF
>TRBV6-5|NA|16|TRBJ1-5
CASSPRRDLSNQPQHF